These 30 T cell receptor beta chains originate from one sample sequenced in a study of CD8+ T cells in alopecia areata. Extracted RNA was reverse transcribed into cDNA, the sequencing template. Sequenced by immunoSEQ multiplex PCR; TCRdb stores in-frame clones only, minus some. The sample contains about 110,000 clones, 50% to 60% of which appear only once. Specimen: NKG2D-low CD8+ T cells sorted from blood. The receptor set was obtained from a human donor with alopecia areata.

This rearrangement joins TRBV9 to TRBJ2-3, with D unclear. Trimming left V 6 bases short and J 5 bases short, with 16 bases between. CDR1 and CDR2 (germline): SGDLS, YYNGEE. The length of the CDR3 is 14 residues. CDR3 sequence reads: CASNNPSIEDTQYF. The CDR3 nucleotides read TGTGCCAGCAACAATCCCAGTATCGAAGATACGCAGTATTTT.

The V call is TRBV28, the J call TRBJ1-1; 9 bases agree with TRBD1. Germline loops: CDR1 MDHEN, CDR2 SYDVKM. This CDR3 is 13 amino acids long. V shed 5 bases, J shed 8 bases, and the junction held 6 bases outside the gene matches. CDR3 sequence: CASSRTGATEAFF. The DNA of the CDR3 is TGTGCCAGCAGTAGGACAGGGGCGACGGAAGCTTTCTTT.

The chain joins TRBV11-2 to TRBJ2-7, with a weak D call TRBD2 (6 bases). Germline CDR1 is SGHAT and CDR2 is FQNNGV. The germline V and J ends were trimmed by 4 bases and 5 bases, with 9 bases remaining between them. This CDR3 region has 12 residues. The CDR3 DNA reads TGTGCCAGCAGCTACGGGAGCGACGAGCAGTACTTC. Encoded protein: CASSYGSDEQYF.

V gene TRBV5-1 combines with J gene TRBJ2-3; D possibly uses TRBD1 or TRBD2 (5 bases each). The V gene lost 4 bases and the J gene lost 2 bases, with 11 bases spanning the gap. Germline V gene sequence: CDR1 SGHRS, CDR2 YFSETQ. There are 14 residues in the CDR3. The CDR3 nucleotides are TGCGCCAGCAGCGGGGACGGCTCCACAGATACGCAGTATTTT. This encodes CASSGDGSTDTQYF.

The V and J genes are TRBV6-6 and TRBJ1-2; D is unresolved. The germline V and J ends were trimmed by 2 bases and 5 bases, with 6 bases remaining between them. CDR3 length: 12 amino acids. From germline, CDR1 is MNHNY and CDR2 SVGAGI (reference sequence). The CDR3 here is CASSYVEYGYTF. For the CDR3, the DNA is TGTGCCAGCAGTTACGTAGAGTATGGCTACACCTTC.

A few counts support this clone. The chain recombines TRBV5-6 with TRBJ2-1, with 7 bases matching TRBD1. This CDR3 has 14 amino acids. Per the germline V gene, CDR1 is SGHDT and CDR2 is YYEEEE. J gave up 6 bases and V 3 bases, and 6 bases lay outside the gene matches. This CDR3 reads CASSWGTVPNEQFF. The CDR3 region has the DNA TGTGCCAGCAGCTGGGGGACAGTCCCCAATGAGCAGTTCTTC.

This clone was observed a few times. CDR3 bases: TGCAGCGTTGACGGCCTGAACACTGAAGCTTTCTTT. Translated: CSVDGLNTEAFF. This chain links TRBV29-1 with TRBJ1-1; D call uncertain. There are 12 residues in the CDR3. The V gene's germline CDR1 is SQVTM and CDR2 ANQGSEA. Trimming took 3 bases from V and 0 from J, leaving 5 bases between them.

V is TRBV27 and J is TRBJ1-1; TRBD1 is a possible D gene (6 bases). The CDR3 has 13 residues. The V gene's germline CDR1 is MNHEY and CDR2 SMNVEV (reference sequence). The germline V and J ends were trimmed by 1 base and 7 bases, with 10 bases remaining between them. CDR3 protein: CASSLWGPGEAFF. CDR3 sequence (DNA): TGTGCCAGCAGTTTATGGGGGCCCGGTGAAGCTTTCTTT.

This sequence joins TRBV15 and TRBJ2-1, with 7 bases fitting TRBD1. The V gene end was trimmed by 7 bases and the J gene end by 2 bases; junction bases not matched to a gene: 5. Per germline, CDR1 LNHNV and CDR2 YYDKDF (reference sequence). The CDR3 is made up of 14 amino acids. The CDR3 protein is CATKSDRAYNEQFF. The CDR3 DNA follows: TGTGCCACCAAGTCCGACAGGGCCTACAATGAGCAGTTCTTC.

The chain recombines TRBV5-6 with TRBJ2-7, with 11 bases lining up with TRBD2. The CDR3 is 15 amino acids. J lost 2 bases, V lost 0 bases, and 1 base had no gene match. Germline CDR1 reads SGHDT; CDR2 reads YYEEEE. The CDR3 reads CASSLGLAGTYEQYF. CDR3 DNA sequence: TGTGCCAGCAGCTTGGGACTAGCGGGAACCTACGAGCAGTACTTC.

The V and J genes are TRBV30 and TRBJ2-7, with TRBD2 matching over 7 bases. Unmatched junction bases numbered 13, after V lost 2 bases and J lost 3 bases. CDR3 length: 16 amino acids. Germline V gives CDR1 GTSNPN, CDR2 SVGIG (reference sequence). DNA of the CDR3: TGTGCCTGGAGTTCCCTTTCGGGGAGGGCCGGCTACGAGCAGTACTTC. This encodes CAWSSLSGRAGYEQYF.

This clone has only a few counts. This chain uses TRBV29-1 with TRBJ1-1, with 9 bases that match TRBD1. Germline CDR1 reads SQVTM; CDR2 reads ANQGSEA. Trimming took 6 bases from V and 2 from J; bases not matched to a gene: 10. This CDR3 spans 15 amino acids. CDR3 protein: CSVGDREGVNTEAFF. Here the CDR3 DNA reads TGCAGCGTGGGGGACAGGGAGGGGGTAAACACTGAAGCTTTCTTT.

The gene calls are TRBV28 and TRBJ1-5; unclear D gene. Looked up from germline, CDR1 is MDHEN and CDR2 is SYDVKM. The germline V and J ends were trimmed by 10 bases and 9 bases, with 10 bases remaining between them. The CDR3 contains 10 residues. CDR3 DNA sequence: TGTGCCACCGGGATTGGGCCCCAGCATTTT. Translating it yields CATGIGPQHF. The whole variable domain, filled in from reference TRBV28 and TRBJ1-5, reads DVKVTQSSRYLVKRTGEKVFLECVQDMDHENMFWYRQDPGLGLRLIYFSYDVKMKEKGDIPEGYSVSREKKERFSLILESASTNQTSMYLCATGIGPQHFGDGTRLSIL.

This sequence joins TRBV29-1 and TRBJ1-1, with D possibly matching TRBD1 (6 bases). This CDR3 is built from 13 residues. V was shortened by 6 bases and J by 4 bases, with 15 bases between the two germline ends. CDR1 and CDR2 (germline): SQVTM, ANQGSEA. The CDR3 loop reads CSVLGGEGTEAFF. The CDR3 bases are TGCAGCGTCTTGGGGGGCGAAGGCACTGAAGCTTTCTTT.

J is TRBJ2-5 and V is TRBV9, with a possible D match to TRBD1 (5 bases). The germline V gene has CDR1 SGDLS and CDR2 YYNGEE. The V gene lost 2 bases and the J gene lost 2 bases, with 13 bases spanning the gap. The CDR3 runs 15 residues. The CDR3 sequence: CASSVSGAVQETQYF. The CDR3 DNA sequence: TGTGCCAGCAGCGTGTCTGGGGCCGTACAAGAGACCCAGTACTTC.

The chain recombines TRBV27 with TRBJ2-1; no reliable D call. The V end was cut by 8 bases, the J end by 0 bases, with 8 bases between. The CDR3 has 13 amino acids. CDR1 and CDR2 (germline): MNHEY, SMNVEV (reference sequence). Here the CDR3 reads CASGVSSYNEQFF. CDR3 DNA sequence: TGTGCCAGCGGAGTCAGCTCCTACAATGAGCAGTTCTTC.

This clone was counted a few times. CDR3 sequence reads: CASSNPESGRANTQYF. The CDR3 DNA reads as TGTGCCAGCAGCAACCCCGAAAGCGGGAGGGCCAATACGCAGTATTTT. The genes are TRBV21-1 and TRBJ2-3; no DNA check was done on the table's D call, TRBD2. TRBV21-1 constitutes a pseudogene. The CDR3 totals 16 residues.

A few counts support this clone. The chain has TRBV14 and TRBJ1-1, with D possibly being TRBD1 (5 bases). The CDR3 loop spans 15 amino acids. In germline, CDR1 is SGHDN, CDR2 FVKESK. Trimming cost V 0 bases and J 3 bases, with 11 bases left between them. The CDR3 here is CASSQDRGRDTEAFF. The CDR3 DNA reads TGTGCCAGCAGCCAAGATCGGGGCCGGGACACTGAAGCTTTCTTT. The full variable domain, with the rest looked up from reference TRBV14 and TRBJ1-1, is EAGVTQFPSHSVIEKGQTVTLRCDPISGHDNLYWYRRVMGKEIKFLLHFVKESKQDESGMPNNRFLAERTGGTYSTLKVQPAELEDSGVYFCASSQDRGRDTEAFFGQGTRLTVV.

This clone was observed a few times. This chain links TRBV2 with TRBJ2-7; D not certain. Germline CDR1 and CDR2: SNHLY and FYNNEI. This CDR3 region has 15 residues. The V gene lost 4 bases and the J gene lost 3 bases, with 16 bases spanning the gap. CDR3 loop: CASSGAPGRNYEQYF. CDR3 DNA: TGTGCCAGCAGTGGGGCCCCTGGACGGAACTACGAGCAGTACTTC.

This clone was observed a few times. This chain joins TRBV13 and TRBJ1-2, with unresolved D. This CDR3 region has 13 residues. V dropped 5 bases and J dropped 0 bases, with 7 bases sitting between them. The V gene's germline CDR1 is PRHDT and CDR2 FYEKMQ (reference sequence). The CDR3 sequence is CASSPTANYGYTF. The CDR3 nucleotides are TGTGCCAGCAGCCCCACAGCTAACTATGGCTACACCTTC.

The chain has TRBV5-1 and TRBJ2-7; TRBD1 or TRBD2 may be the D gene (5 bases each). Germline lookup yields CDR1 SGHRS and CDR2 YFSETQ. The V end lost 0 bases, the J end lost 5 bases, and 12 bases lay between the germline ends. There are 14 residues in the CDR3. CDR3 nucleotides: TGCGCCAGCAGCTTGGCCCGGGACCCCCACGAGCAGTACTTC. Protein product: CASSLARDPHEQYF.

The chain combines TRBV4-1 with TRBJ2-5, with D possibly matching TRBD2 (6 bases). The CDR3 consists of 16 residues. Germline lookup yields CDR1 MGHRA and CDR2 YSYEKL. Trimming took 0 bases from V and 1 from J, leaving 12 bases between them. The CDR3 region has the DNA TGCGCCAGCAGCCAAGATTCGGGAGCCAGCCAAGAGACCCAGTACTTC. Protein sequence: CASSQDSGASQETQYF.

The chain carries TRBV5-1 and TRBJ2-5, with 9 bases matching TRBD2. Unmatched junction bases numbered 11, after V lost 0 bases and J lost 5 bases. The CDR3 extends over 17 amino acids. Germline lookup yields CDR1 SGHRS and CDR2 YFSETQ. CDR3 protein: CASSLVVAGLATETQYF. CDR3 nucleotide sequence: TGCGCCAGCAGCTTGGTAGTGGCCGGACTAGCGACGGAGACCCAGTACTTC.

This clone was observed once. The V and J genes are TRBV2 and TRBJ2-7, with D possibly being TRBD1 (6 bases). The CDR3 runs 13 residues. Germline V CDR1 and CDR2: SNHLY, FYNNEI. V lost 6 bases to trimming and J lost 2 bases, with 11 bases between them. CDR3 loop: CASSLDSPYEQYF. The DNA for the CDR3 is TGTGCCAGCAGCTTGGACAGTCCCTACGAGCAGTACTTC.

In its sample, this clone ranks as medium-sized. CDR3 sequence (DNA): TGTGCCAGCAGCTTATGGCCCGGTGCTCCGGGACAGGGGTGTCAGCCCCAGCATTTT. Protein: CASSLWPGAPGQGCQPQHF. The chain carries TRBV7-3 and TRBJ1-5; 10 bases are shared with TRBD1. CDR3 length: 19 amino acids. Trimming removed 2 bases from V and 6 bases from J; junction bases left unmatched: 16. Per germline, CDR1 SGHTA and CDR2 FQGTGA.

The chain carries TRBV5-6 and TRBJ2-3; D unresolved. This CDR3 comprises 13 residues. V shed 4 bases and J shed 4 bases, with 10 bases lying between them. The germline V gene has CDR1 SGHDT and CDR2 YYEEEE. The chain's CDR3 is CASSQPAPDTQYF. DNA for the CDR3: TGTGCCAGCAGCCAGCCGGCGCCAGATACGCAGTATTTT. Looking up the rest from reference TRBV5-6 and TRBJ2-3 gives the full variable domain: DAGVTQSPTHLIKTRGQQVTLRCSPKSGHDTVSWYQQALGQGPQFIFQYYEEEERQRGNFPDRFSGHQFPNYSSELNVNALLLGDSALYLCASSQPAPDTQYFGPGTRLTVL.

The rearrangement joins TRBV30 to TRBJ2-7; a possible D gene is TRBD2 (5 bases). CDR1 and CDR2 (germline): GTSNPN, SVGIG (reference sequence). V was clipped by 0 bases and J by 3 bases, with 9 bases between them. The CDR3 sequence is 13 residues long. CDR3 in amino acids: CAWSVDYLYEQYF. CDR3 bases: TGTGCCTGGAGTGTAGACTATCTCTACGAGCAGTACTTC. The entire variable domain, with the rest obtained from reference TRBV30 and TRBJ2-7, is as follows: SQTIHQWPATLVQPVGSPLSLECTVEGTSNPNLYWYRQAAGRGLQLLFYSVGIGQISSEVPQNLSASRPQDRQFILSSKKLLLSDSGFYLCAWSVDYLYEQYFGPGTRLTVT.

This chain links TRBV18 with TRBJ1-1; D remains unclear. This CDR3 has 13 amino acids. CDR1 KGHSH and CDR2 LQKENI come from the germline V gene. Trimming removed 4 bases from V and 4 bases from J, with 10 bases in between. The CDR3 region is CASSLGPGTEAFF. The CDR3 coding sequence is TGTGCCAGCTCACTAGGTCCCGGCACTGAAGCTTTCTTT.

The chain couples TRBV10-2 to TRBJ1-2; 9 nucleotides line up with TRBD1. J gave up 4 bases and V 4 bases, and 7 bases lay outside the gene matches. The CDR3 covers 15 residues. Germline lookup yields CDR1 WSHSY and CDR2 SAAADI. The CDR3 nucleotides are TGCGCCAGCAGTGTGGGACAGGGCAACACCTATGGCTACACCTTC. Translating gives CASSVGQGNTYGYTF.

The chain employs TRBV27 and TRBJ2-7, with no clear D. Trimming took 8 bases from V and 0 from J, leaving 8 bases between them. The CDR3 totals 12 residues. Germline CDR1 is MNHEY and CDR2 is SMNVEV (reference sequence). The CDR3 DNA reads as TGTGCCAGCGGGCTGGGCTCCTACGAGCAGTACTTC. Amino acids: CASGLGSYEQYF.